The source of this TCR beta chain is a study of shared clonotypes between healthy human individuals. Study in general: The donor group consisted of two women and three men, aged 18 to 49.

Whole-study findings and limits: When compared with the clonotypes that were shared by all four sorted-subset donors, the non-shared clonotypes turned out to have lower generation probabilities. Clonotype sharing across donors was expected to vary with sequencing depth.

In regard to this clone: As yet, its antigen is unknown.

Germline V gene lookup returns CDR1 SGHDN and CDR2 FVKESK. V was shortened by 4 bases and J by 6 bases, with 21 bases between the two germline ends. This CDR3 spans 16 amino acids. Deep-level settings were used for running the assay. TCRdb keeps only in-frame clones here, not all; method: immunoSEQ multiplex PCR. Here the sample spans some 1.4 million clones, more than 95% being singletons. The source is a man in his thirties or forties in good health. The sequenced material came from naive CD4+ T cells sorted from blood. The sample's subset: CD45RA+ positively selected. This chain uses TRBV14 with TRBJ1-2; weak D call: TRBD1 (6 bases). CDR3 sequence: CASSPRQGFLGDGYTF. The CDR3 DNA reads as TGTGCCAGCAGCCCCCGGCAGGGGTTTTTAGGTGATGGCTACACCTTC.